This T cell receptor beta chain was found in a study of Ad26.COV2.S vaccination and SARS-CoV-2 variants. The treatment is: some 20 received Ad26.COV2.S at low or high dose, single or two shots; about five received placebo; per-sample allocation not given. The study sampled participants on day 63 after the first vaccine or placebo injection. The table came from immunoSEQ multiplex PCR; TCRdb's copy has only in-frame clones and leaves some out. This table has roughly 450,000 clones, 90% appearing once. Germline lookup yields CDR1 SGDLS and CDR2 YYNGEE. The junction had 16 bases not matched to a gene; V was cut back by 2 bases and J by 7 bases. The CDR3 sequence is 18 residues long.

The source is a person aged 18-60 years who received the Ad26.COV2.S COVID-19 vaccine or a placebo. The rearrangement links TRBV9 to TRBJ2-7, with 12 bases fitting TRBD2. The sequencing here drew on peripheral blood, taken in a trial of Ad26.COV2.S vaccine versus placebo. The CDR3 nucleotides are TGTGCCAGCAGCGTGGGACTAGCGGGTTCCGGGGATCGGGGTGAGCAGTACTTC. Encoded protein: CASSVGLAGSGDRGEQYF.